The clone carrying this T cell receptor beta chain appeared many times. Antigen: not known. The sample comes from a study of T-cell reconstitution after alpha-beta-depleted transplantation in children. Study-wide results and caveats: Several hundred expanded graft clones reportedly were the source of alpha-beta T cells about two months after transplant. The authors attributed T-cell counts and diversity one year after transplant mostly to newly produced T cells. Where some patients showed high TCRbeta diversity at day 60, it came from recipient T cells and thymic progenitors that had survived.

The CDR3 runs to 14 residues. Germline CDR1 and CDR2: SGHTS and YDEGEE. V gave up 1 base and J gave up 7 bases, with 12 bases separating them. Researchers prepared the TCRbeta library using unique molecular identifiers, the study reports. TCRdb used MiXCR to reprocess the PCR reads, holding one entry per CDR3 protein. The table records 130,000 to 150,000 distinct CDR3 sequences, about 8.8% of them present only once. This TCR came from a female patient aged 2-9 years who had a stem cell transplant for congenital amegakaryocytic thrombocytopenia, so the T cells may come from the graft donor. This specimen consisted of PBMCs, mostly from graft donor cells, obtained 180 days after TCRalphabeta/CD19-depleted stem cell transplant. The chain carries TRBV5-8 and TRBJ2-1; D is perhaps TRBD1 or TRBD2 (6 bases each). The CDR3 sequence is CASSLKGGTNEQFF. Written as DNA, the CDR3 is TGTGCCAGCAGCTTGAAGGGGGGTACGAATGAGCAGTTCTTC.